This T cell receptor beta chain is from a study of blood T cell repertoires in COVID-19. Looked up from germline, CDR1 is LNHDA and CDR2 is SQIVND (reference sequence). V lost 3 bases, J lost 6 bases, and 11 bases lay in between. This CDR3 contains 13 residues. Measured with immunoSEQ multiplex PCR; TCRdb has only the in-frame clones, and not every one. The sample includes some 89,000 clones, about 83% of them seen just once. The TCR originated in a human donor in a cohort sampled during active COVID-19. Material for sequencing was peripheral blood. The V gene is TRBV19, the J gene TRBJ1-1; no clear D. CDR3 residues: CASSISGFPEAFF. In DNA form, the CDR3 reads TGTGCCAGTAGTATCTCGGGGTTTCCTGAAGCTTTCTTT.